This T cell receptor (beta chain) is drawn from a study of breast tumors, draining lymph nodes, adjacent tissues. Trimming shortened V by 5 bases and J by 3 bases, and 8 bases separated the two germline ends. Germline-derived CDR1 and CDR2 are MNHNS and SASEGT. The CDR3 runs to 13 residues. Breast cancer patients provided tissue from their axillary draining lymph nodes. Via MiXCR, TCRdb re-called the multiplex PCR reads, giving one row per CDR3 protein. The sample has about 220,000 distinct CDR3 sequences, 30% to 35% seen once. The chain links TRBV6-1 to TRBJ1-5; D gene unclear. The sample comprised axillary lymph node tissue. The sequence came from a female donor with breast cancer. Some clones in this sample may be carry-over from other donors' samples. CDR3 bases: TGTGCCAGCAGTCAATCGAACAATCAGCCCCAGCATTTT. It encodes CASSQSNNQPQHF.